The next 21 T cell receptor beta chains were all read from a single sample in a study of blood T cell repertoires in COVID-19. Method: immunoSEQ multiplex PCR; TCRdb's copy keeps in-frame clones and lacks some. Of 110,000 or so clones listed, 85% are singletons. Sequencing was carried out using peripheral blood. The receptors stem from a man in his forties or fifties with acute or convalescent COVID-19.

V is TRBV27 and J is TRBJ2-7, with 7 bases fitting TRBD2. V dropped 2 bases and J dropped 2; count of bases not matched to a gene: 6. CDR3 length: 15 residues. Germline CDR1 and CDR2: MNHEY and SMNVEV (reference sequence). CDR3 region: CASSLSWGGTYEQYF. For the CDR3, the DNA is TGTGCCAGCAGTTTAAGTTGGGGGGGAACCTACGAGCAGTACTTC.

The rearrangement links TRBV19 to TRBJ1-5; D might be TRBD1 (6 bases). This CDR3 is 14 amino acids long. Germline-derived CDR1 and CDR2 are LNHDA and SQIVND (reference sequence). The V and J ends lost 7 bases and 1 base respectively, with 11 bases between them. CDR3 DNA sequence: TGTGCCAGTAATCAACAGGGAAGCAATCAGCCCCAGCATTTT. Protein product: CASNQQGSNQPQHF.

CDR3 in DNA: TGTGCCAGCAGCACAGGGGGCCATCGCCATGAGCAGTTCTTC. Its protein is CASSTGGHRHEQFF. V is TRBV6-4 and J is TRBJ2-1, with 9 positions matching TRBD1. Germline V CDR1 and CDR2: MRHNA, SNTAGT. The CDR3 consists of 14 residues. The ends lost 6 bases at V and 8 bases at J; junction bases unmatched: 8.

This clone was detected once. The chain uses TRBV28 and TRBJ1-2, with D hard to call. The CDR3 has 14 residues. Germline assignment: CDR1 MDHEN and CDR2 SYDVKM. V dropped 2 bases and J dropped 4 bases, with 11 bases sitting between them. CDR3 sequence (DNA): TGTGCCAGCAGTTTAAGGTCGACACCCTATGGCTACACCTTC. This encodes CASSLRSTPYGYTF.

The CDR3 spells CAWSVGVAGDNEKLFF. The CDR3 DNA follows: TGTGCCTGGAGTGTCGGGGTGGCGGGGGATAATGAAAAACTGTTTTTT. The V gene is TRBV30, the J gene TRBJ1-4; a possible D gene is TRBD1 (5 bases). With 0 bases removed from V and 4 bases from J, the gap between germline ends came to 15 bases. This CDR3 has 16 amino acids. In germline, CDR1 is GTSNPN, CDR2 SVGIG (reference sequence). Complete variable domain (other parts from reference TRBV30 and TRBJ1-4): SQTIHQWPATLVQPVGSPLSLECTVEGTSNPNLYWYRQAAGRGLQLLFYSVGIGQISSEVPQNLSASRPQDRQFILSSKKLLLSDSGFYLCAWSVGVAGDNEKLFFGSGTQLSVL.

This chain joins TRBV2 and TRBJ2-4; 8 nucleotides align to TRBD2. CDR1 SNHLY and CDR2 FYNNEI come from the germline V gene. The CDR3 runs 16 residues. V shed 2 bases, J shed 0 bases, and the junction held 3 bases outside the gene matches. CDR3 in amino acids: CASSELRGVAKNIQYF. The CDR3 coding sequence is TGTGCCAGCAGTGAATTGCGGGGGGTAGCCAAAAACATTCAGTACTTC.

The chain employs TRBV6-1 and TRBJ2-3, with a tentative D call TRBD1 (5 bases). Trimming removed 3 bases from V and 4 bases from J, with 8 bases in between. This CDR3 spans 13 amino acids. Per the germline V gene, CDR1 is MNHNS and CDR2 is SASEGT. The CDR3 bases are TGTGCCAGCAGTGATAGACAGTCAGATACGCAGTATTTT. Its translation: CASSDRQSDTQYF.

The chain combines TRBV3-1 (or the pseudogene TRBV3-2) with TRBJ2-7, with TRBD2 matching over 9 bases. CDR3 length: 14 amino acids. The germline V gene has CDR1 LGHDT and CDR2 YNNKEL (reference sequence). Trimming cost V 3 bases and J 2 bases; bases outside gene matches: 2. The CDR3 loop is CASSQGTSPYEQYF. The DNA for the CDR3 is TGTGCCAGCAGCCAGGGGACTAGCCCCTACGAGCAGTACTTC.

V usage is TRBV29-1 and J usage is TRBJ2-3, with no clear D. This CDR3 has 11 amino acids. Germline V gene data show CDR1 as SQVTM and CDR2 as ANQGSEA. The CDR3 protein is CSCSRTDTQYF. In DNA, the CDR3 is TGCAGTTGTTCACGGACAGATACGCAGTATTTT.

The chain links TRBV19 to TRBJ2-1; 12 bases map to TRBD2. The CDR3 is 15 amino acids. The V and J ends lost 3 bases and 5 bases, in that order; junction bases with no gene match: 2. Per germline, CDR1 LNHDA and CDR2 SQIVND (reference sequence). CDR3 region: CASSIWTSGNNEQFF. The CDR3 nucleotides are TGTGCCAGTAGTATTTGGACTAGCGGGAACAATGAGCAGTTCTTC.

This clone was recorded once. The gene calls are TRBV19 and TRBJ1-3; a possible D gene is TRBD1 (6 bases). From germline, CDR1 is LNHDA and CDR2 SQIVND (reference sequence). This CDR3 contains 16 residues. Trimming stripped 9 bases from V and 2 bases from J, with 20 bases between. This CDR3 reads CARVGCQGRAGNTIYF. The CDR3 DNA reads as TGTGCCAGGGTAGGGTGCCAGGGGCGCGCTGGAAACACCATATATTTT.

J is TRBJ2-7 and V is TRBV4-1; 8 nucleotides match TRBD2. The V gene's germline CDR1 is MGHRA and CDR2 YSYEKL. V was pared by 2 bases and J by 0 bases, with 6 bases of the junction left unmatched. The CDR3 covers 16 residues. This chain's CDR3 is CASSQWYTSGSYEQYF. CDR3 bases: TGCGCCAGCAGCCAATGGTACACTAGCGGCTCCTACGAGCAGTACTTC.

Here the CDR3 DNA reads TGTGCCAGCAGCTCCGTTTCGATGAGCTCTGGAAACACCATATATTTT. This gives the protein CASSSVSMSSGNTIYF. V and J are TRBV7-2 and TRBJ1-3; D unclear. V gave up 4 bases and J gave up 0 bases, with 13 bases separating them. The CDR3 consists of 16 residues. Germline assignment: CDR1 SGHTA and CDR2 FQGNSA.

V is TRBV14 and J is TRBJ2-5; D is unclear. Trimming shortened V by 1 base and J by 4 bases, and 4 bases separated the two germline ends. CDR3 length equals 12 residues. The germline CDR1 and CDR2 sequences are SGHDN and FVKESK. This CDR3 is CASSQVAETQYF. CDR3 nucleotide sequence: TGTGCCAGCAGCCAAGTGGCAGAGACCCAGTACTTC.

The chain couples TRBV6-2 or TRBV6-3 to TRBJ2-3; 8 positions match TRBD1. The CDR3 runs 17 residues. V shed 3 bases, J shed 2 bases, and the junction held 10 bases outside the gene matches. CDR1 is MNHEY and CDR2 is SVGEGT in the germline V gene. The CDR3 region has the DNA TGTGCCAGCAGTTATGCCACCGGGACAGGATCCACAGATACGCAGTATTTT. It is translated as CASSYATGTGSTDTQYF.

This chain links TRBV7-6 with TRBJ2-5, with TRBD2 matching over 16 bases. V gave up 5 bases and J gave up 5 bases; unmatched junction bases: 5. Germline V gene data show CDR1 as SGHVS and CDR2 as FNYEAQ. The CDR3 consists of 16 residues. CDR3 amino acids: CASSLGTSGGAETQYF. The CDR3 DNA reads TGTGCCAGCAGCCTAGGGACTAGCGGGGGGGCGGAGACCCAGTACTTC.

This clone appeared a few times. This chain joins TRBV3-1 (or the pseudogene TRBV3-2) and TRBJ1-2; weak D call: TRBD1 (5 bases). The CDR3 loop spans 14 amino acids. Trimming removed 4 bases from V and 4 bases from J, with 13 bases in between. CDR1 LGHDT and CDR2 YNNKEL come from the germline V gene (reference sequence). CDR3 sequence reads: CASSPAGLPYGYTF. The DNA of the CDR3 is TGTGCCAGCAGCCCAGCGGGACTCCCCTATGGCTACACCTTC.

The chain joins TRBV3-1 (or the pseudogene TRBV3-2) to TRBJ1-5; maybe TRBD1 (6 bases). The CDR3 has 17 amino acids. V lost 4 bases and J lost 6, with 22 bases in between. Per the germline V gene, CDR1 is LGHDT and CDR2 is YNNKEL (reference sequence). CDR3 sequence reads: CASSPSRFRGGSQPQHF. DNA for the CDR3: TGTGCCAGCAGCCCAAGCCGATTCCGGGGGGGCAGTCAGCCCCAGCATTTT.

The chain recombines TRBV7-9 with TRBJ2-3; 7 nucleotides align to TRBD2. V was pared by 2 bases and J by 6 bases, with 11 bases of the junction left unmatched. The CDR3 has 16 residues. The germline gives CDR1 SEHNR, CDR2 FQNEAQ (reference sequence). CDR3 sequence (DNA): TGTGCCAGCAGCTTATCCCGGGACTACCGAGGGGATACGCAGTATTTT. Translating gives CASSLSRDYRGDTQYF.

The CDR3 nucleotides read TGTGCCGAACTCAAAGCCCAGGGTACTAACTATGGCTACACCTTC. Protein sequence: CAELKAQGTNYGYTF. This chain connects TRBV2 to TRBJ1-2; D possibly corresponds to TRBD1 (5 bases). V gave up 11 bases and J gave up 0 bases, with 19 bases separating them. Germline V gives CDR1 SNHLY, CDR2 FYNNEI. The CDR3 is 15 amino acids.

The chain is built from TRBV27 and TRBJ2-1, with TRBD1 as a possible D gene (7 bases). V was clipped by 5 bases and J by 6 bases, with 20 bases between them. There are 16 residues in the CDR3. The germline V gene has CDR1 MNHEY and CDR2 SMNVEV (reference sequence). CDR3 sequence reads: CASSPRYSGGGNEQFF. CDR3 DNA sequence: TGTGCCAGCAGTCCCCGTTATTCAGGGGGAGGCAATGAGCAGTTCTTC.